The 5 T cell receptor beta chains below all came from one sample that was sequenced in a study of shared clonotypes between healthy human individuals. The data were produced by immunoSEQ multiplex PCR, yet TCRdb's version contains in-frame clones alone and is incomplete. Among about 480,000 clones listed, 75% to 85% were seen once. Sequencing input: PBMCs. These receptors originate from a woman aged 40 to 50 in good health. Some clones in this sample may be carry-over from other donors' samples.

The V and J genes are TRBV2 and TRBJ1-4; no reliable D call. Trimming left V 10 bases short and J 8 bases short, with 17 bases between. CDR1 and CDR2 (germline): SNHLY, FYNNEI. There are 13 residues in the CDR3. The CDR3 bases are TGTGCCATAGATCTCGTGGGAGGGGAAAAACTGTTTTTT. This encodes CAIDLVGGEKLFF.

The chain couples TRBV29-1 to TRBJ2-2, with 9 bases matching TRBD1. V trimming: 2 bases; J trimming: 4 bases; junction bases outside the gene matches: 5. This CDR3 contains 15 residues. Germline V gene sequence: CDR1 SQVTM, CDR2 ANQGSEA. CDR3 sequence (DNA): TGCAGCGTTGAATACGGGACAGGGCCCACCGGGGAGCTGTTTTTT. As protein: CSVEYGTGPTGELFF.

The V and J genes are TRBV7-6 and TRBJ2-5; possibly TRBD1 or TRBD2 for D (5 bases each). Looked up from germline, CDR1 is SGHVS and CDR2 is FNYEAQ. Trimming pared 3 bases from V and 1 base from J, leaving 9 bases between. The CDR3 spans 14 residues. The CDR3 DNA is TGTGCCAGCAGCTTTTCCGGGGCCCAAGAGACCCAGTACTTC. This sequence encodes CASSFSGAQETQYF. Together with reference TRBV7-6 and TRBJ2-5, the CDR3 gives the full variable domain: GAGVSQSPRYKVTKRGQDVALRCDPISGHVSLYWYRQALGQGPEFLTYFNYEAQQDKSGLPNDRFSAERPEGSISTLTIQRTEQRDSAMYRCASSFSGAQETQYFGPGTRLLVL.

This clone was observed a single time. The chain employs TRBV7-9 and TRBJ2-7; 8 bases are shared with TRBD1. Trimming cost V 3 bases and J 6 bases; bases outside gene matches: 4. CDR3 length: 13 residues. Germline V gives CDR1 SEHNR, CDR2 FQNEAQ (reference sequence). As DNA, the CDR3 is TGTGCCAGCAGCTTCGGACAGGGTAGCGAGCAGTACTTC. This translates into CASSFGQGSEQYF.

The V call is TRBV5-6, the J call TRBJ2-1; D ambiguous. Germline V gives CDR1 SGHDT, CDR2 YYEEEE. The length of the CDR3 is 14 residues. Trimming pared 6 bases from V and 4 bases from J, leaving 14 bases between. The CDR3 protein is CASKVVNHYNEQFF. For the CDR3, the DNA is TGTGCCAGCAAGGTGGTGAATCATTACAATGAGCAGTTCTTC.